The 31 T cell receptor beta chains reported below all come from one sample, sequenced in a study of blood T cell repertoires in COVID-19. The protocol was immunoSEQ multiplex PCR, while the TCRdb copy is restricted to in-frame clones and leaves out a portion. Seen here are 9,900 or so clones, around 89% observed once, and the top ten hold about 9.5%. Sample: peripheral blood. These receptors were taken from a human donor in a cohort sampled during active COVID-19.

This rearrangement joins TRBV10-2 to TRBJ2-7; TRBD1 aligns across 10 bases. The ends lost 6 bases at V and 4 bases at J; junction bases unmatched: 6. CDR3 length: 14 amino acids. Per germline, CDR1 WSHSY and CDR2 SAAADI. CDR3 amino acids: CASRLDRGRYEQYF. CDR3 coding DNA: TGCGCCAGCAGGCTTGACAGGGGGCGGTACGAGCAGTACTTC.

The chain uses TRBV2 and TRBJ2-7; 11 bases are shared with TRBD1. Looked up from germline, CDR1 is SNHLY and CDR2 is FYNNEI. CDR3 length equals 14 residues. J was trimmed by 2 bases and V by 6 bases; bases with no gene match: 3. Here the CDR3 reads CASRAGQGAYEQYF. CDR3 nucleotides: TGTGCCAGCAGGGCGGGACAGGGGGCCTACGAGCAGTACTTC.

In this sample, this clone turned up once. The chain couples TRBV5-1 to TRBJ1-2; D gene unclear. The CDR3 consists of 13 residues. Trimming took off 0 bases at V and 6 bases at J, with 9 bases between the two ends. Germline V gene data show CDR1 as SGHRS and CDR2 as YFSETQ. CDR3 sequence reads: CASSLDRVDGYTF. CDR3 sequence (DNA): TGCGCCAGCAGCTTGGACCGGGTGGATGGCTACACCTTC.

The chain recombines TRBV14 with TRBJ1-6; maybe TRBD1 (5 bases). Germline CDR1 reads SGHDN; CDR2 reads FVKESK. This CDR3 contains 14 residues. With 2 bases removed from V and 7 bases from J, the gap between germline ends came to 9 bases. Written as DNA, the CDR3 is TGTGCCAGCAGCCAACTTAGGACAAATTCACCCCTCCACTTT. As protein: CASSQLRTNSPLHF.

The chain employs TRBV18 and TRBJ1-1; a possible D gene is TRBD1 (5 bases). The CDR3 runs 15 residues. Deletions cut 4 bases from V and 1 base from J, with 13 bases between. CDR1 is KGHSH, CDR2 LQKENI, per germline. The CDR3 protein is CASSHRRGGNTEAFF. CDR3 nucleotide sequence: TGTGCCAGCTCACACCGTCGGGGGGGGAACACTGAAGCTTTCTTT.

The chain employs TRBV7-2 and TRBJ1-5; perhaps TRBD1 as D (6 bases). CDR1 SGHTA and CDR2 FQGNSA come from the germline V gene. The CDR3 totals 17 residues. V was clipped by 4 bases and J by 1 base, with 17 bases between them. The CDR3: CASSSRGRGASNQPQHF. The CDR3 coding sequence is TGTGCCAGCAGCTCGAGGGGTCGGGGGGCGAGCAATCAGCCCCAGCATTTT.

The rearrangement uses TRBV7-2 and TRBJ1-1; D might be TRBD1 (6 bases). CDR1 and CDR2 from the germline V gene are SGHTA and FQGNSA. V lost 6 bases, J lost 0 bases, and 14 bases lay in between. CDR3 length: 15 residues. In DNA, the CDR3 is TGTGCCAGCAGGACAATACAGGGAGTGAACACTGAAGCTTTCTTT. It codes for CASRTIQGVNTEAFF.

This chain connects TRBV6-2 or TRBV6-3 to TRBJ1-2, with D unclear. In germline, CDR1 is MNHEY, CDR2 SVGEGT. The V end was cut by 2 bases, the J end by 4 bases, with 5 bases between. This CDR3 is built from 12 residues. As DNA, the CDR3 is TGTGCCAGCAGTTACACAACCTATGGCTACACCTTC. It specifies CASSYTTYGYTF.

This clone was observed a single time. The V call is TRBV28, the J call TRBJ1-5; D might be TRBD1 (5 bases). Trimming pared 4 bases from V and 3 bases from J, leaving 19 bases between. The CDR3 runs to 17 residues. CDR1 and CDR2 (germline): MDHEN, SYDVKM. The CDR3 loop is CASSSGVGGYYNQPQHF. Here the CDR3 DNA reads TGTGCCAGCAGTTCTGGAGTCGGGGGGTATTACAATCAGCCCCAGCATTTT. Combining the CDR3 with reference TRBV28 and TRBJ1-5 gives the whole variable domain DVKVTQSSRYLVKRTGEKVFLECVQDMDHENMFWYRQDPGLGLRLIYFSYDVKMKEKGDIPEGYSVSREKKERFSLILESASTNQTSMYLCASSSGVGGYYNQPQHFGDGTRLSIL.

V usage is TRBV9 and J usage is TRBJ2-7, with a possible D match to TRBD2 (5 bases). The CDR3 has 14 residues. Trimming left V 3 bases short and J 1 base short, with 11 bases between. Germline assignment: CDR1 SGDLS and CDR2 YYNGEE. As DNA, the CDR3 is TGTGCCAGCAGCGCTTATTCGGGATCCTACGAGCAGTACTTC. This encodes CASSAYSGSYEQYF.

The J gene is TRBJ1-2, the V gene TRBV6-2 or TRBV6-3; D gene ambiguous. The CDR3 contains 12 residues. Germline lookup yields CDR1 MNHEY and CDR2 SVGEGT. V was pared by 6 bases and J by 4 bases, with 9 bases between. In DNA form, the CDR3 reads TGTGCCAGCAGCCGCGGTAGCTATGGCTACACCTTC. Its protein is CASSRGSYGYTF.

On this clone itself: The same CDR3 is also encoded by other DNA sequences in this sample. The chain employs TRBV9 and TRBJ2-7; D may be TRBD2 (7 bases). The CDR3 is 15 residues long. The germline gives CDR1 SGDLS, CDR2 YYNGEE. V was clipped by 0 bases and J by 4 bases, with 14 bases between them. The CDR3 sequence: CASSVGSGGLYEQYF. The CDR3 nucleotides read TGTGCCAGCAGCGTAGGGTCCGGGGGGCTTTACGAGCAGTACTTC.

V usage is TRBV28 and J usage is TRBJ2-1; TRBD2 might be the D (7 bases). CDR1 is MDHEN, CDR2 SYDVKM, per germline. The CDR3 totals 15 residues. V was clipped by 3 bases and J by 6 bases, with 15 bases between them. The CDR3 here is CASSLGGGAGNEQFF. CDR3 nucleotides: TGTGCCAGCAGTTTGGGCGGGGGCGCGGGCAATGAGCAGTTCTTC.

This chain joins TRBV6-2 or TRBV6-3 and TRBJ2-6, with no clear D. The germline V and J ends were trimmed by 0 bases and 4 bases, with 7 bases remaining between them. This CDR3 spans 15 amino acids. The germline CDR1 and CDR2 sequences are MNHEY and SVGEGT. As DNA, the CDR3 is TGTGCCAGCAGTTACTCCATCGGGGGGGCCAACGTCCTGACTTTC. Amino acids: CASSYSIGGANVLTF.

J is TRBJ1-4 and V is TRBV30, with unresolved D. The V end lost 2 bases, the J end lost 2 bases, and 9 bases lay between the germline ends. This CDR3 spans 14 amino acids. The germline V gene has CDR1 GTSNPN and CDR2 SVGIG (reference sequence). The CDR3 spells CAWSRRDTNEKLFF. DNA for the CDR3: TGTGCCTGGAGTAGGAGGGATACTAATGAAAAACTGTTTTTT.

This sequence joins TRBV11-2 and TRBJ1-2, with 7 bases aligning to TRBD1. Germline CDR1 reads SGHAT; CDR2 reads FQNNGV. CDR3 length: 13 residues. V was clipped by 5 bases and J by 7 bases; unmatched bases: 7. The CDR3 here is CASSPTGASGYTF. CDR3 nucleotide sequence: TGTGCCAGCAGCCCTACAGGGGCAAGTGGCTACACCTTC.

The rearrangement links TRBV11-2 to TRBJ1-2; weak D call: TRBD1 (6 bases). This CDR3 has 14 residues. Germline loops: CDR1 SGHAT, CDR2 FQNNGV. Trimming stripped 5 bases from V and 0 bases from J, with 10 bases between. In nucleotides, the CDR3 is TGTGCCAGCAGCCAACAGGGTTCTAACTATGGCTACACCTTC. The encoded protein is CASSQQGSNYGYTF.

This chain joins TRBV6-5 and TRBJ2-7, with a tentative D call TRBD2 (5 bases). The V and J ends lost 7 bases and 0 bases respectively, with 16 bases between them. There are 15 residues in the CDR3. The germline V gene has CDR1 MNHEY and CDR2 SVGAGI. Here the CDR3 reads CASIPELGLSYEQYF. As DNA, the CDR3 is TGTGCCAGCATTCCCGAGCTAGGACTCTCCTACGAGCAGTACTTC.

The V and J genes are TRBV7-2 and TRBJ1-6, with D tentatively TRBD1 (6 bases). Per germline, CDR1 SGHTA and CDR2 FQGNSA. The CDR3 runs to 14 residues. V lost 3 bases to trimming and J lost 7 bases, with 10 bases between them. The CDR3 bases are TGTGCCAGCAGCTTCGGGACACTGAATTCACCCCTCCACTTT. It codes for CASSFGTLNSPLHF.

The chain recombines TRBV19 with TRBJ1-1; D might be TRBD1 (5 bases). Per germline, CDR1 LNHDA and CDR2 SQIVND (reference sequence). The V gene lost 4 bases and the J gene lost 1 base, with 16 bases spanning the gap. The CDR3 runs to 16 residues. The CDR3 coding sequence is TGTGCCAGTAGTAAAGGGGTCGCGTGGGGGAACACTGAAGCTTTCTTT. Translation: CASSKGVAWGNTEAFF.

CDR3 in DNA: TGTGCCAGCTCACCACAGGACAGCTGGGCTTTGAGAGAGCAGTACTTC. It is translated as CASSPQDSWALREQYF. The chain joins TRBV18 to TRBJ2-7; D might be TRBD1 (6 bases). V was cut by 1 base and J by 7 bases, with 20 bases left in between. This CDR3 has 16 amino acids. CDR1 KGHSH and CDR2 LQKENI come from the germline V gene.

The DNA for the CDR3 is TGTGCCAGCAGCGCAGACAGGGCGAGTGAAAAACTGTTTTTT. Its translation is CASSADRASEKLFF. J is TRBJ1-4 and V is TRBV2, with 7 nucleotides matching TRBD1. The CDR3 has 14 residues. Germline CDR1 is SNHLY and CDR2 is FYNNEI. With V trimmed by 6 bases and J by 7 bases, 8 bases remained unmatched.

The V and J genes are TRBV6-5 and TRBJ2-5, with D hard to call. V lost 6 bases to trimming and J lost 2 bases, with 10 bases between them. CDR3 length: 13 amino acids. CDR1 and CDR2 from the germline V gene are MNHEY and SVGAGI. The CDR3 sequence is CASSTTHQETQYF. The CDR3 nucleotides read TGTGCCAGCAGCACTACCCATCAAGAGACCCAGTACTTC.

This chain links TRBV7-9 with TRBJ2-1, with 11 nucleotides matching TRBD2. The CDR3 extends over 16 amino acids. Germline V CDR1 and CDR2: SEHNR, FQNEAQ (reference sequence). Trimming at V came to 5 bases and at J to 4 bases, leaving 7 bases not matched to a gene. CDR3 sequence: CASSETLAGGYNEQFF. DNA of the CDR3: TGTGCCAGCAGCGAGACGCTAGCGGGGGGTTACAATGAGCAGTTCTTC.

This clone was observed a handful of times. The rearrangement uses TRBV2 and TRBJ1-3, with 7 bases lining up with TRBD1. The V gene end was trimmed by 5 bases and the J gene end by 4 bases; junction bases not matched to a gene: 2. Per the germline V gene, CDR1 is SNHLY and CDR2 is FYNNEI. CDR3 length: 13 amino acids. CDR3 bases: TGTGCCAGCAGTCCGACAGGGGGAAACACCATATATTTT. Its protein is CASSPTGGNTIYF. Combining the CDR3 with reference TRBV2 and TRBJ1-3 gives the whole variable domain EPEVTQTPSHQVTQMGQEVILRCVPISNHLYFYWYRQILGQKVEFLVSFYNNEISEKSEIFDDQFSVERPDGSNFTLKIRSTKLEDSAMYFCASSPTGGNTIYFGEGSWLTVV.

The chain uses TRBV5-1 and TRBJ1-4, with a possible D match to TRBD1 (5 bases). Germline CDR1 reads SGHRS; CDR2 reads YFSETQ. V lost 4 bases to trimming and J lost 1 base, with 14 bases between them. There are 16 residues in the CDR3. CDR3 in amino acids: CASSMDPQGTNEKLFF. The CDR3 DNA reads as TGCGCCAGCAGCATGGATCCTCAGGGAACTAATGAAAAACTGTTTTTT.

This chain links TRBV14 with TRBJ2-6; no firm D call. V lost 0 bases and J lost 2, with 11 bases in between. The CDR3 has 17 amino acids. Germline values: CDR1 SGHDN, CDR2 FVKESK. The CDR3 DNA reads TGTGCCAGCAGCCAAGATAGAGGTTTGCCTGGGGCCAACGTCCTGACTTTC. This encodes CASSQDRGLPGANVLTF. The full variable domain, with the rest looked up from reference TRBV14 and TRBJ2-6, is EAGVTQFPSHSVIEKGQTVTLRCDPISGHDNLYWYRRVMGKEIKFLLHFVKESKQDESGMPNNRFLAERTGGTYSTLKVQPAELEDSGVYFCASSQDRGLPGANVLTFGAGSRLTVL.

The rearrangement links TRBV3-1 (or the pseudogene TRBV3-2) to TRBJ2-3, with unresolved D. The CDR3 sequence is 13 residues long. The V and J ends lost 4 bases and 1 base respectively, with 6 bases between them. In germline, CDR1 is LGHDT, CDR2 YNNKEL (reference sequence). CDR3 nucleotides: TGTGCCAGCAGCCCCTCCGGCACAGATACGCAGTATTTT. This sequence encodes CASSPSGTDTQYF.

The J gene is TRBJ1-2, the V gene TRBV9; no clear D gene. The germline V gene encodes CDR1 SGDLS and CDR2 YYNGEE. Deletions cut 4 bases from V and 2 bases from J, with 15 bases between. The CDR3 is made up of 15 amino acids. The CDR3 loop is CASSPQGGLNYGYTF. Written as DNA, the CDR3 is TGTGCCAGCAGCCCACAAGGCGGCCTGAACTATGGCTACACCTTC.

This rearrangement joins TRBV24-1 to TRBJ2-5, with TRBD2 identical over 13 bases. This CDR3 has 17 amino acids. Germline lookup yields CDR1 KGHDR and CDR2 SFDVKD. V was clipped by 2 bases and J by 0 bases; unmatched bases: 2. In nucleotides, the CDR3 is TGTGCCACCAGTGATTCGACTAGCGGGGGGTACCAAGAGACCCAGTACTTC. Translation: CATSDSTSGGYQETQYF.

The gene calls are TRBV7-9 and TRBJ1-2; TRBD1 matches 9 bases. CDR3 length: 15 amino acids. Germline CDR1 SEHNR, CDR2 FQNEAQ (reference sequence). J lost 0 bases, V lost 5 bases, and 4 bases had no gene match. The DNA for the CDR3 is TGTGCCAGCAGCCTAGGACAGGGGCCTAACTATGGCTACACCTTC. Its translation: CASSLGQGPNYGYTF.